This T cell receptor beta chain appears in the sequencing data of a study of molecular identifiers for immune sequencing clone quantification. Findings and caveats of the study: It was shown that clones above 20 RNA copies held over 98% of effector molecules, but under 1% in naive cells.

Library preparation followed earlier protocols using designated TCR primers. TCRdb passed the PCR reads through MiXCR, listing each CDR3 protein once. The sample records hundreds of thousands of distinct CDR3 sequences, about 20% being singletons. As CD8+CD4-CCR7+CD45RA+ cells, naive CD8 T cells were sorted. This clonotype appeared many times. The antigen is undetermined. V lost 3 bases, J lost 7 bases, and 16 bases lay in between. The germline V gene has CDR1 GTSNPN and CDR2 SVGIG (reference sequence). The CDR3 covers 13 residues. This clonotype was sampled from a human donor in good health. Some libraries in this study had Jurkat cell RNA spiked in. Sequenced material: naive CD8+ T cells from blood, with Jurkat cell RNA spiked in. Documented subset: FACS-sorted CD8+CD4-CCR7+CD45RA+ naive T cells. This chain joins TRBV30 and TRBJ2-7, with TRBD1 as a possible D gene (5 bases). CDR3 bases: TGTGCCTGGAGAAATCCAGGGTTCTGGGAGCAGTACTTC. This translates into CAWRNPGFWEQYF.